One sample yielded the 22 T cell receptor beta chains listed below, sequenced in a study of Ad26.COV2.S vaccination and SARS-CoV-2 variants. Treatment defined: over 15 received Ad26.COV2.S at low or high dose, single or two shots; 5 received placebo; per-sample allocation not given. Samples were taken on day 63 after the first vaccine or placebo injection. Using immunoSEQ multiplex PCR, the repertoire was profiled, and TCRdb retains in-frame clones only, with some absent. The data contain hundreds of thousands of clones, about 87% of them singletons. Sequences were derived from peripheral blood, sampled in a trial of Ad26.COV2.S vaccine versus placebo. The receptors stem from a person aged 18-65 years who received the Ad26.COV2.S COVID-19 vaccine or a placebo.

The chain employs TRBV4-1 and TRBJ2-7; tentatively, D is TRBD2 (7 bases). The CDR3 is 16 residues long. Trimming shortened V by 5 bases and J by 2 bases, and 19 bases separated the two germline ends. Germline lookup yields CDR1 MGHRA and CDR2 YSYEKL. CDR3 nucleotides: TGCGCCAGCAGCACCGACGGGGGGCGAGGGCCCTACGAGCAGTACTTC. This translates into CASSTDGGRGPYEQYF.

The chain has TRBV30 and TRBJ2-1, with 9 bases fitting TRBD2. V trimming: 1 base; J trimming: 7 bases; junction bases outside the gene matches: 8. Per the germline V gene, CDR1 is GTSNPN and CDR2 is SVGIG (reference sequence). The CDR3 extends over 15 amino acids. Written as DNA, the CDR3 is TGTGCCTGGAGTGAGAGCGGGAGGATGGGGAATGAGCAGTTCTTC. Its translation: CAWSESGRMGNEQFF.

The chain employs TRBV28 and TRBJ1-4; TRBD1 agrees at 9 bases. The CDR3 loop spans 15 amino acids. J was trimmed by 8 bases and V by 5 bases; bases with no gene match: 9. Germline values: CDR1 MDHEN, CDR2 SYDVKM. The CDR3 is CASSLLDRGGEKLFF. DNA for the CDR3: TGTGCCAGCAGTCTACTGGACAGGGGAGGGGAAAAACTGTTTTTT. Filled out from reference TRBV28 and TRBJ1-4, the complete variable domain reads DVKVTQSSRYLVKRTGEKVFLECVQDMDHENMFWYRQDPGLGLRLIYFSYDVKMKEKGDIPEGYSVSREKKERFSLILESASTNQTSMYLCASSLLDRGGEKLFFGSGTQLSVL.

This chain links TRBV18 with TRBJ2-6; D ambiguous. CDR3 size: 14 residues. Trimming took 3 bases from V and 0 from J, leaving 3 bases between them. The germline gives CDR1 KGHSH, CDR2 LQKENI. The CDR3 reads CASSPPSGANVLTF. The CDR3 bases are TGTGCCAGCTCACCCCCCTCTGGGGCCAACGTCCTGACTTTC.

The chain has TRBV6-4 and TRBJ2-2; no firm D call. CDR1 and CDR2 (germline): MRHNA, SNTAGT. V lost 2 bases and J lost 7, with 8 bases in between. The CDR3 consists of 13 residues. The CDR3 DNA reads as TGTGCCAGCAGTGACGGATTCGGCGGGGAGCTGTTTTTT. Residues: CASSDGFGGELFF.

Note on this clone: This sample includes further DNA sequences coding for the same CDR3. The chain carries TRBV6-4 and TRBJ2-3; 9 nucleotides line up with TRBD2. The ends lost 0 bases at V and 6 bases at J; junction bases unmatched: 1. Germline assignment: CDR1 MRHNA and CDR2 SNTAGT. The CDR3 is 14 residues long. The CDR3 reads CASSDSRGGDTQYF. The CDR3 DNA reads TGTGCCAGCAGTGACTCGCGGGGGGGCGATACGCAGTATTTT.

This sequence joins TRBV5-1 and TRBJ1-4; TRBD1 is a possible D gene (5 bases). This CDR3 is 13 amino acids long. Between the trimmed V and J ends, which lost 0 bases and 8 bases, there was a span of 8 bases. Germline CDR1 is SGHRS and CDR2 is YFSETQ. CDR3 nucleotide sequence: TGCGCCAGCAGCTTGGCAGGGTTCGAAAAACTGTTTTTT. Its protein product is CASSLAGFEKLFF.

Only a few counts were recorded for this clone. The rearrangement links TRBV11-3 to TRBJ2-2; no clear D. CDR1 is SGHNT and CDR2 is YENEEA in the germline V gene. Deletions cut 6 bases from V and 4 bases from J, with 9 bases between. The CDR3 runs 13 residues. Here the CDR3 DNA reads TGTGCCAGCAGTGTAATCCCCACCGGGGAGCTGTTTTTT. Its protein product is CASSVIPTGELFF.

V and J are TRBV18 and TRBJ1-3, with D unresolved. Trimming took off 2 bases at V and 0 bases at J, with 11 bases between the two ends. The CDR3 totals 16 residues. The germline V gene encodes CDR1 KGHSH and CDR2 LQKENI. The CDR3 sequence: CASSPNSARSGNTIYF. Here the CDR3 DNA reads TGTGCCAGCTCACCAAATAGTGCTCGCTCTGGAAACACCATATATTTT. Based on the CDR3 plus reference TRBV18 and TRBJ1-3, the full variable domain is NAGVMQNPRHLVRRRGQEARLRCSPMKGHSHVYWYRQLPEEGLKFMVYLQKENIIDESGMPKERFSAEFPKEGPSILRIQQVVRGDSAAYFCASSPNSARSGNTIYFGEGSWLTVV.

The chain couples TRBV5-6 to TRBJ1-5; possible D gene TRBD1, 5 bases. Trimming removed 1 base at V and 4 bases at J, with 18 bases between. CDR3 length: 17 residues. The germline V gene has CDR1 SGHDT and CDR2 YYEEEE. The CDR3 loop reads CASSLYGRGPLNQPQHF. As DNA, the CDR3 is TGTGCCAGCAGCTTGTATGGAAGGGGCCCCTTAAATCAGCCCCAGCATTTT.

This clone was seen once. The chain uses TRBV7-2 and TRBJ1-5; possibly TRBD1 for D (5 bases). Germline V gives CDR1 SGHTA, CDR2 FQGNSA. Trimming took off 5 bases at V and 7 bases at J, with 18 bases between the two ends. The CDR3 consists of 15 residues. CDR3 bases: TGTGCCAGCAGCGAACGCCGCGGGGCGGGCCAGCCCCAGCATTTT. Translation gives CASSERRGAGQPQHF.

V is TRBV15 and J is TRBJ1-2, with 7 bases identical to TRBD1. V lost 1 base to trimming and J lost 8 bases; unmatched junction nucleotides: 7. The CDR3 is 14 amino acids. Germline values: CDR1 LNHNV, CDR2 YYDKDF (reference sequence). The CDR3 bases are TGTGCCACCAGCAGAGGACAGGGAGGGGAAGGCTACACCTTC. The encoded protein is CATSRGQGGEGYTF.

This clone was seen more than once but under ten times. The V gene is TRBV15, the J gene TRBJ2-1, with 9 bases aligning to TRBD2. V gave up 0 bases and J gave up 0 bases; unmatched junction bases: 9. Germline-derived CDR1 and CDR2 are LNHNV and YYDKDF (reference sequence). The CDR3 contains 19 residues. CDR3 DNA sequence: TGTGCCACCAGCAGAGATGGTATGCCTAGCGGGACCTCCTACAATGAGCAGTTCTTC. This codes for CATSRDGMPSGTSYNEQFF. The full variable domain, rest sourced from reference TRBV15 and TRBJ2-1, is DAMVIQNPRYQVTQFGKPVTLSCSQTLNHNVMYWYQQKSSQAPKLLFHYYDKDFNNEADTPDNFQSRRPNTSFCFLDIRSPGLGDTAMYLCATSRDGMPSGTSYNEQFFGPGTRLTVL.

J is TRBJ2-3 and V is TRBV10-3, with a tentative D call TRBD1 (6 bases). V was clipped by 8 bases and J by 1 base, with 19 bases between them. Germline V CDR1 and CDR2: ENHRY, SYGVKD. The CDR3 has 16 amino acids. For the CDR3, the DNA is TGTGCCATCGCAAACAGGGAGTGGGTGGGCACAGATACGCAGTATTTT. This codes for CAIANREWVGTDTQYF.

This clone was picked up a small number of times. The CDR3 region has the DNA TGTGCCAGCAGCTTACGACAGCTACGCTCTGGAAACACCATATATTTT. Amino acid sequence: CASSLRQLRSGNTIYF. The chain links TRBV11-2 to TRBJ1-3, with a tentative D call TRBD1 (5 bases). Germline CDR1 is SGHAT and CDR2 is FQNNGV. CDR3 size: 16 residues. The germline V and J ends were trimmed by 2 bases and 0 bases, with 11 bases remaining between them.

This chain links TRBV25-1 with TRBJ1-2, with a possible D match to TRBD1 (6 bases). Germline V gene data show CDR1 as MGHDK and CDR2 as SYGVNS. The CDR3 sequence is 15 residues long. With 1 base removed from V and 6 bases from J, the gap between germline ends came to 15 bases. Here the CDR3 reads CASSEFRGAGNGYTF. The DNA for the CDR3 is TGTGCCAGCAGTGAATTTCGGGGGGCTGGAAATGGCTACACCTTC.

This clone appeared a few times. This sequence joins TRBV5-6 and TRBJ1-5, with D perhaps TRBD1 (6 bases). The germline CDR1 and CDR2 sequences are SGHDT and YYEEEE. V was cut by 1 base and J by 2 bases, with 19 bases left in between. The CDR3 loop spans 18 amino acids. CDR3 in DNA: TGTGCCAGCAGCTTGCGGGGGGCCTCCCGGAATGGCAATCAGCCCCAGCATTTT. Protein product: CASSLRGASRNGNQPQHF.

The chain joins TRBV19 to TRBJ1-4, with D perhaps matching TRBD1 (5 bases). V gave up 5 bases and J gave up 7 bases, with 14 bases separating them. Germline loops: CDR1 LNHDA, CDR2 SQIVND (reference sequence). The CDR3 spans 14 residues. For the CDR3, the DNA is TGTGCCAGTAGTCCGCCGGGGCTTCGTGAAAAACTGTTTTTT. Protein product: CASSPPGLREKLFF.

This clone occurred once. The chain recombines TRBV7-3 with TRBJ2-1; 8 bases map to TRBD2. Losses at the gene ends were 5 bases for V and 8 bases for J; bases not matched to a gene: 8. From germline, CDR1 is SGHTA and CDR2 FQGTGA. CDR3 length equals 14 residues. The CDR3 here is CASSPGLVLHEQFF. The CDR3 region has the DNA TGTGCCAGCAGCCCGGGACTAGTTCTCCATGAGCAGTTCTTC.

As regards this clone: This sample also contains other DNA sequences that code for the same CDR3. The chain couples TRBV6-5 to TRBJ2-2, with D uncertain. The CDR3 is 15 residues long. Germline-derived CDR1 and CDR2 are MNHEY and SVGAGI. V dropped 2 bases and J dropped 2 bases, with 9 bases sitting between them. CDR3 in DNA: TGTGCCAGCAGTTACCGGGTGGCAAACACCGGGGAGCTGTTTTTT. Amino acid sequence: CASSYRVANTGELFF.

This chain links TRBV9 with TRBJ2-7; possible D gene TRBD1, 5 bases. This CDR3 has 12 residues. Germline CDR1 SGDLS, CDR2 YYNGEE. V lost 4 bases and J lost 5, with 10 bases in between. The CDR3 DNA reads as TGTGCCAGCAGCACTCAACAGGACGAGCAGTACTTC. Translated, it gives CASSTQQDEQYF.

The chain employs TRBV28 and TRBJ1-4; 9 nucleotides agree with TRBD1. CDR1 is MDHEN, CDR2 SYDVKM, per germline. With 2 bases clipped from V and 3 bases from J, the junction kept 7 bases outside the gene matches. This CDR3 contains 17 residues. Here the CDR3 DNA reads TGTGCCAGCAGTTTAGCCAGGGACAGGGAAGCTAATGAAAAACTGTTTTTT. The encoded protein is CASSLARDREANEKLFF.